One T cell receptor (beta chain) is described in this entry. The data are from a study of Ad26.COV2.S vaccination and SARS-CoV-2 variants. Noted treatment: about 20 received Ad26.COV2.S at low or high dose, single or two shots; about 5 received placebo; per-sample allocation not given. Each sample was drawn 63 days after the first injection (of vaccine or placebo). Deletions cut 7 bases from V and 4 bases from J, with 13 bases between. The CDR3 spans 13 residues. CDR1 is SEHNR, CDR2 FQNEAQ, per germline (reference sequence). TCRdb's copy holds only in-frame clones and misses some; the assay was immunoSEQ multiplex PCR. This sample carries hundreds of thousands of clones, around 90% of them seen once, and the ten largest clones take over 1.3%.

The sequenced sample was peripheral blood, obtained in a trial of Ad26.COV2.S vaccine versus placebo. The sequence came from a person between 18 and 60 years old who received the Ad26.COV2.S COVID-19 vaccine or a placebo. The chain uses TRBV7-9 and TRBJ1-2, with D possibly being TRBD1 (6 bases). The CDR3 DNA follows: TGTGCCAGCACCGGCCTGGGGGCCTATGGCTACACCTTC. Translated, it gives CASTGLGAYGYTF.